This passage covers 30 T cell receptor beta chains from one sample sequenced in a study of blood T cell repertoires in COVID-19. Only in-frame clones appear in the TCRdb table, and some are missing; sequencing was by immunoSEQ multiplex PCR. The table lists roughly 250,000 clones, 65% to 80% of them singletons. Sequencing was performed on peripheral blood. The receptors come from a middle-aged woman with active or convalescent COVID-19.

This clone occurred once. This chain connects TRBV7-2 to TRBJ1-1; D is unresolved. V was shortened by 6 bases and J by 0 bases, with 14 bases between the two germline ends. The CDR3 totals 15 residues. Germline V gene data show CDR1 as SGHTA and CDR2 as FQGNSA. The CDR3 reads CASRLFQALNTEAFF. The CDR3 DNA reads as TGTGCCAGCAGATTATTTCAAGCCCTGAACACTGAAGCTTTCTTT.

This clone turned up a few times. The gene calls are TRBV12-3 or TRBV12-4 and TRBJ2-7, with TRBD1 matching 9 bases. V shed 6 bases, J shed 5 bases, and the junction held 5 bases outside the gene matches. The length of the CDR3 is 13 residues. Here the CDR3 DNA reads TGTGCCAGCAGCCGGGACAGGGCCCACGAGCAGTACTTC. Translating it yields CASSRDRAHEQYF.

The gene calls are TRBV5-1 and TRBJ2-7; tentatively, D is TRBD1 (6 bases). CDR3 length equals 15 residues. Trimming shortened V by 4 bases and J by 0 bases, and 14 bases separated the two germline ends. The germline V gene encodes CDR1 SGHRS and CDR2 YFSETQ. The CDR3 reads CASSIGGRSSYEQYF. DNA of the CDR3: TGCGCCAGCAGCATAGGGGGAAGAAGCTCCTACGAGCAGTACTTC. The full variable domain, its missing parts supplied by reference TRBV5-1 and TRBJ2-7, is KAGVTQTPRYLIKTRGQQVTLSCSPISGHRSVSWYQQTPGQGLQFLFEYFSETQRNKGNFPGRFSGRQFSNSRSEMNVSTLELGDSALYLCASSIGGRSSYEQYFGPGTRLTVT.

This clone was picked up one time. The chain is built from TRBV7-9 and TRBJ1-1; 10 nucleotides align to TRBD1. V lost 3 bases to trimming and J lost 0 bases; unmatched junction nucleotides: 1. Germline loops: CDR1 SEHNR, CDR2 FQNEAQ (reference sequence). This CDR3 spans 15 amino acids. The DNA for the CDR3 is TGTGCCAGCAGCTTGACAGGGGGCATGAACACTGAAGCTTTCTTT. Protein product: CASSLTGGMNTEAFF.

CDR3 in DNA: TGTGCCAGCTCACCACCGGTTACGGTTCAAGAGACCCAGTACTTC. Protein product: CASSPPVTVQETQYF. This chain links TRBV18 with TRBJ2-5, with D unclear. Deletions cut 0 bases from V and 2 bases from J, with 10 bases between. This CDR3 has 15 amino acids. Germline assignment: CDR1 KGHSH and CDR2 LQKENI.

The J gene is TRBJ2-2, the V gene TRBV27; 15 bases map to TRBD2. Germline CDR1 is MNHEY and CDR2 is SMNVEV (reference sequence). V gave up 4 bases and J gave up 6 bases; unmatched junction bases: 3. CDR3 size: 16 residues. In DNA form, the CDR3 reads TGTGCCAGCAGTTCAGGACTAGCGGGGGGGCCCGGGGAGCTGTTTTTT. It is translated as CASSSGLAGGPGELFF.

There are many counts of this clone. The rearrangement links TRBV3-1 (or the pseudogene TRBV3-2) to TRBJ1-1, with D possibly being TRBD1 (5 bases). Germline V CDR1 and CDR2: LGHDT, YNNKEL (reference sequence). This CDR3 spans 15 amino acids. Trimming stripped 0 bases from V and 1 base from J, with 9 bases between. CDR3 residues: CASSQDRQPNTEAFF. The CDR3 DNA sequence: TGTGCCAGCAGCCAAGATCGACAGCCGAACACTGAAGCTTTCTTT.

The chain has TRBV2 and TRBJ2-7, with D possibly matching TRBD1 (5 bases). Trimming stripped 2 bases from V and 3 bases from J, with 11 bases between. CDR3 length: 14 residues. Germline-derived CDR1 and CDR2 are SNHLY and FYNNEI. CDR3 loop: CASSEYQGGYEQYF. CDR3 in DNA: TGTGCCAGCAGTGAATATCAGGGCGGCTACGAGCAGTACTTC.

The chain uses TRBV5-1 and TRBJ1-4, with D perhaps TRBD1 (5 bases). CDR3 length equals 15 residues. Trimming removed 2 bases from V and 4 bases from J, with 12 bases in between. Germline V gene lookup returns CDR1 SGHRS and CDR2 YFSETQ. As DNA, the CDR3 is TGCGCCAGCAGCTTCAGACAGCGACTTAATGAAAAACTGTTTTTT. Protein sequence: CASSFRQRLNEKLFF.

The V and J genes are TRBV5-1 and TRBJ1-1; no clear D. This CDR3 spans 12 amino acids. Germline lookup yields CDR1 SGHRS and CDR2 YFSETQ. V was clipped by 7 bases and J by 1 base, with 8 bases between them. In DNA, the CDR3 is TGCGCCAGCGGGCCAGGGAACACTGAAGCTTTCTTT. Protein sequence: CASGPGNTEAFF.

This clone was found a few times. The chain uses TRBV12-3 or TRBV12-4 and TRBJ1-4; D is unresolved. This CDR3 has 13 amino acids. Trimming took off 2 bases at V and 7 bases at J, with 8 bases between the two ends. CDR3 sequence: CASSLRGFEKLFF. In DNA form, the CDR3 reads TGTGCCAGCAGTTTAAGAGGGTTTGAAAAACTGTTTTTT.

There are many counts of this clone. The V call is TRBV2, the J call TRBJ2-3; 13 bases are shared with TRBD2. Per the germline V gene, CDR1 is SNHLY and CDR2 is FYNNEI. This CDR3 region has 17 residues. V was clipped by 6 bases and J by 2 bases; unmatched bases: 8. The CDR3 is CASSVGLAGASTDTQYF. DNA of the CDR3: TGTGCCAGCAGCGTAGGACTAGCGGGGGCCTCCACAGATACGCAGTATTTT.

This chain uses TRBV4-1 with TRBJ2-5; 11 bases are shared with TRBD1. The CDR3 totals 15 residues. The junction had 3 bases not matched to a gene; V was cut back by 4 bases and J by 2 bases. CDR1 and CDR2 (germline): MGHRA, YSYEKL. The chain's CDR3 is CASSPGTGGQETQYF. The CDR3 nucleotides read TGCGCCAGCAGCCCCGGGACAGGGGGGCAAGAGACCCAGTACTTC.

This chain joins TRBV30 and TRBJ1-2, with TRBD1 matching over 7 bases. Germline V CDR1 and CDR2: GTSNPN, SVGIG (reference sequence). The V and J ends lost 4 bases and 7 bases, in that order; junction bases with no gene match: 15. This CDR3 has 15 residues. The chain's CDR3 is CAWKRVLTGAGGYTF. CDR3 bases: TGTGCCTGGAAAAGGGTTCTTACAGGGGCTGGTGGCTACACCTTC.

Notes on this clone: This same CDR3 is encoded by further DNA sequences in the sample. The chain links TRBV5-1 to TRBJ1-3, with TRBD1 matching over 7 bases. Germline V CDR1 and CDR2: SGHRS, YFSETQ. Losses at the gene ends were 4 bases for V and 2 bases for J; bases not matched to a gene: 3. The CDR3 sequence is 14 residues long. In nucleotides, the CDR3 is TGCGCCAGCAGCGTCGACAGGGCTGGAAACACCATATATTTT. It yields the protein CASSVDRAGNTIYF.

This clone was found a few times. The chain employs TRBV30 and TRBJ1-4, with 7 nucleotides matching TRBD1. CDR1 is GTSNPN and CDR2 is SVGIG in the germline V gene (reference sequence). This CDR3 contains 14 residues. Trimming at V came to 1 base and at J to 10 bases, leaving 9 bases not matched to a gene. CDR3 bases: TGTGCCTGGAGTGCTAGGGGGCGCTTGGGAAAACTGTTTTTT. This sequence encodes CAWSARGRLGKLFF.

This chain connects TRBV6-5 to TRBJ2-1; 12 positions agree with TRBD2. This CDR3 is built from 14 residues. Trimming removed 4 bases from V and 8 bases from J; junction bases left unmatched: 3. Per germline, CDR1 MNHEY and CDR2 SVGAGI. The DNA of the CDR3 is TGTGCCAGCAGTTGGACTAGCGGGGTGGATGAGCAGTTCTTC. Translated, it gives CASSWTSGVDEQFF.

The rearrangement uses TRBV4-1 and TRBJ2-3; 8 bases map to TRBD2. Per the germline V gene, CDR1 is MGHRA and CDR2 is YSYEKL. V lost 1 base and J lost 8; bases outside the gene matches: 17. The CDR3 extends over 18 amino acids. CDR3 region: CASSQVRGAAGEILTQYF. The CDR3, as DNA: TGCGCCAGCAGCCAAGTCCGGGGCGCAGCGGGGGAGATCCTTACGCAGTATTTT.

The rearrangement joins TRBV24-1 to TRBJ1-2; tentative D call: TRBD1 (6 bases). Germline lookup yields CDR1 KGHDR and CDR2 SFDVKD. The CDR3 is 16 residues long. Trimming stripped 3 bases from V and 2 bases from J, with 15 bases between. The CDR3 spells CATSDPAGETNYGYTF. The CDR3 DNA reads TGTGCCACCAGTGATCCCGCAGGGGAAACGAACTATGGCTACACCTTC.

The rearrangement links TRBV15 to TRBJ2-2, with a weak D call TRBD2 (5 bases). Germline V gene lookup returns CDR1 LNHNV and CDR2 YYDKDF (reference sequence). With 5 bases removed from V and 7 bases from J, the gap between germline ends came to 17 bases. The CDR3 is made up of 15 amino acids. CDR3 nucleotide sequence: TGTGCCACCAGCTACTTAGGAGGAAAGGGCGGGGAGCTGTTTTTT. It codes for CATSYLGGKGGELFF.

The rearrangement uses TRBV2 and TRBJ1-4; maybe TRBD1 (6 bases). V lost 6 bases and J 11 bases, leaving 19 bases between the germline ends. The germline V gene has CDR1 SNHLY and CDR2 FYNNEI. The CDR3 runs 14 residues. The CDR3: CASRGGGTSEKLFF. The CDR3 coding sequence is TGTGCCAGCAGGGGAGGGGGGACGTCGGAGAAACTGTTTTTT. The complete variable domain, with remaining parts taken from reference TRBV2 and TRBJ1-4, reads EPEVTQTPSHQVTQMGQEVILRCVPISNHLYFYWYRQILGQKVEFLVSFYNNEISEKSEIFDDQFSVERPDGSNFTLKIRSTKLEDSAMYFCASRGGGTSEKLFFGSGTQLSVL.

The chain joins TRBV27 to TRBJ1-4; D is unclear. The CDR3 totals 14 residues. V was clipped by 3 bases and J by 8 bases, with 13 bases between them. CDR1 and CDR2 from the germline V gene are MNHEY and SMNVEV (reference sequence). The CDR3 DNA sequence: TGTGCCAGCAGTTTCTCCAGGTACGGCGAAAAACTGTTTTTT. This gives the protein CASSFSRYGEKLFF.

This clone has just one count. This chain's CDR3 is CSARDILEQFF. CDR3 DNA: TGCAGTGCTAGGGACATTCTTGAGCAGTTCTTC. J is TRBJ2-1 and V is TRBV20-1; possible D gene TRBD1, 5 bases. V was cut by 3 bases and J by 9 bases, with 9 bases left in between. Looked up from germline, CDR1 is DFQATT and CDR2 is SNEGSKA (reference sequence). The CDR3 consists of 11 residues.

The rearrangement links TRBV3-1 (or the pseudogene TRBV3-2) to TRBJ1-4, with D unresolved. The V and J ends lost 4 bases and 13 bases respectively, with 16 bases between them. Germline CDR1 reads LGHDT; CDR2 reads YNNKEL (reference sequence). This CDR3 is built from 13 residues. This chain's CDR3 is CASSLRGLSRLFF. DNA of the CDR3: TGTGCCAGCAGCCTAAGAGGGTTAAGTAGACTGTTTTTT.

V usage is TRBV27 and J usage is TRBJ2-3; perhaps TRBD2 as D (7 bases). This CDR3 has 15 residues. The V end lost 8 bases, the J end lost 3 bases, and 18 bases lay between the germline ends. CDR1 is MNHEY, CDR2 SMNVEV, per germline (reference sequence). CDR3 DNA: TGTGCCAGCGGAGAACAGGGAGGGCCAACAGATACGCAGTATTTT. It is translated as CASGEQGGPTDTQYF.

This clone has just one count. DNA of the CDR3: TGTGCCAGCAGCTTAGGTTCAGGAGGTGGTGAAAAACTGTTTTTT. Protein product: CASSLGSGGGEKLFF. The chain has TRBV7-9 and TRBJ1-4; D unresolved. Germline values: CDR1 SEHNR, CDR2 FQNEAQ (reference sequence). The length of the CDR3 is 15 residues. V gave up 1 base and J gave up 7 bases, with 13 bases separating them.

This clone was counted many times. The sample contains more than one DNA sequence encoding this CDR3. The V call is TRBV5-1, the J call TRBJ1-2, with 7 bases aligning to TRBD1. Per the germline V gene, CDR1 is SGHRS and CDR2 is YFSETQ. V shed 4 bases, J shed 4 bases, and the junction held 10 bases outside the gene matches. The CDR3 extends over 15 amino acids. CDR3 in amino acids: CASSPRQGGSYGYTF. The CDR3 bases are TGCGCCAGCAGCCCTCGACAGGGCGGAAGCTATGGCTACACCTTC.

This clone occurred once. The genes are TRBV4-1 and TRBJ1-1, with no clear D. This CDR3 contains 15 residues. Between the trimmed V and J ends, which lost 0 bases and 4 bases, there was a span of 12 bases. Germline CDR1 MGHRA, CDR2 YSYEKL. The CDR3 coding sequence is TGCGCCAGCAGCCAAGAGAGGATAAGTGGCACTGAAGCTTTCTTT. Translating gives CASSQERISGTEAFF.

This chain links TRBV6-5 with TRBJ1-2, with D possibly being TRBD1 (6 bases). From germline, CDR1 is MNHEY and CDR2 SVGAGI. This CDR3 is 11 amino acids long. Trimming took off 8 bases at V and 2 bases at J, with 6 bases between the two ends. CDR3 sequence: CASDRNYGYTF. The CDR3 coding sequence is TGTGCCAGCGACAGGAACTATGGCTACACCTTC.

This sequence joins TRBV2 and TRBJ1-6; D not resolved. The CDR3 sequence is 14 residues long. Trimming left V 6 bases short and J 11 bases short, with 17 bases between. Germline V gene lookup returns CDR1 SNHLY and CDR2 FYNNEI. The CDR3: CASRKTGAPAPLHF. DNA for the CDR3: TGTGCCAGCAGGAAGACGGGAGCACCCGCACCCCTCCACTTT.